Following are 21 T cell receptor beta chains from one sample sequenced in a study of control samples from healthy donors and cancer patients. The method was immunoSEQ multiplex PCR; TCRdb's version includes in-frame clones alone and lacks a portion of them. The profile covers 100,000 to 150,000 clones, with roughly 90% appearing a single time and less than 6% taken by the ten largest. The sequenced material came from blood. The source of these receptors is a man aged 18 to 29 in good health.

The DNA for the CDR3 is TGTGCCAGCAGGCTTTCAACAGATCACGAGCAGTACTTC. Translation gives CASRLSTDHEQYF. The chain recombines TRBV12-3 or TRBV12-4 with TRBJ2-7; D unresolved. This CDR3 spans 13 amino acids. V lost 6 bases to trimming and J lost 5 bases, with 14 bases between them.

This rearrangement joins TRBV9 to TRBJ2-1, with TRBD2 matching over 11 bases. Germline CDR1 and CDR2: SGDLS and YYNGEE. The CDR3 length is 17 residues. J was trimmed by 4 bases and V by 3 bases; bases with no gene match: 9. The CDR3 spells CASSAYGRLAGYNEQFF. The CDR3 nucleotides read TGTGCCAGCAGCGCCTATGGAAGACTAGCGGGGTACAATGAGCAGTTCTTC.

The V gene is TRBV2, the J gene TRBJ2-3, with D unclear. Trimming took off 3 bases at V and 7 bases at J, with 5 bases between the two ends. The germline V gene encodes CDR1 SNHLY and CDR2 FYNNEI. The CDR3 contains 11 residues. As DNA, the CDR3 is TGTGCCAGCAGTGAGGCGTATACGCAGTATTTT. As protein: CASSEAYTQYF.

J is TRBJ1-2 and V is TRBV5-6, with D hard to call. The CDR3 contains 18 residues. Germline loops: CDR1 SGHDT, CDR2 YYEEEE. Trimming shortened V by 5 bases and J by 0 bases, and 23 bases separated the two germline ends. DNA of the CDR3: TGTGCCAGCAGTCGGCGGTACGGTCTCCGTGGGGCTAACTATGGCTACACCTTC. Protein product: CASSRRYGLRGANYGYTF.

The chain has TRBV19 and TRBJ2-1; 7 nucleotides line up with TRBD2. The J segment lost 1 base and the V segment lost 3 bases, leaving 3 bases of the junction unmatched. Germline-derived CDR1 and CDR2 are LNHDA and SQIVND (reference sequence). The CDR3 runs to 15 residues. The CDR3 nucleotides are TGTGCCAGTAGTATGGGGGGGAATTCCTACAATGAGCAGTTCTTC. This translates into CASSMGGNSYNEQFF. Full variable domain (remainder filled in from reference TRBV19 and TRBJ2-1): DGGITQSPKYLFRKEGQNVTLSCEQNLNHDAMYWYRQDPGQGLRLIYYSQIVNDFQKGDIAEGYSVSREKKESFPLTVTSAQKNPTAFYLCASSMGGNSYNEQFFGPGTRLTVL.

The rearrangement uses TRBV5-1 and TRBJ2-1; 11 nucleotides match TRBD2. Germline CDR1 and CDR2: SGHRS and YFSETQ. This CDR3 spans 16 amino acids. After removal of 4 bases from V and 6 bases from J, the junction contained 9 bases not matched to a gene. This CDR3 reads CASSPGGLAATNEQFF. CDR3 coding DNA: TGCGCCAGCAGCCCAGGGGGACTAGCGGCCACCAATGAGCAGTTCTTC.

The chain employs TRBV4-1 and TRBJ2-7, with D perhaps given as TRBD1 or TRBD2 (5 bases each). The V and J ends lost 3 bases and 2 bases respectively, with 14 bases between them. This CDR3 is built from 15 residues. CDR1 and CDR2 from the germline V gene are MGHRA and YSYEKL. The CDR3 spells CASSHRDHAAYEQYF. The CDR3 DNA sequence: TGCGCCAGCAGCCACCGGGACCACGCGGCCTACGAGCAGTACTTC.

This chain uses TRBV7-9 with TRBJ1-4; TRBD1 might be the D (5 bases). Trimming stripped 4 bases from V and 8 bases from J, with 17 bases between. Germline-derived CDR1 and CDR2 are SEHNR and FQNEAQ (reference sequence). This CDR3 is 15 amino acids long. The CDR3 nucleotides are TGTGCCAGCAGCTATGGGACGGCATTGCGGGAAAAACTGTTTTTT. It encodes CASSYGTALREKLFF.

The V and J genes are TRBV7-6 and TRBJ1-1, with 8 bases aligning to TRBD1. The CDR3 spans 17 residues. CDR1 SGHVS and CDR2 FNYEAQ come from the germline V gene. V was clipped by 4 bases and J by 3 bases; unmatched bases: 13. CDR3 nucleotides: TGTGCCAGCAGCTCCCATCCTACAGGGGGGAGGGACACTGAAGCTTTCTTT. Translation: CASSSHPTGGRDTEAFF.

The CDR3 reads CASSDGGDRNSPLHF. DNA for the CDR3: TGTGCCAGCAGTGACGGGGGGGACAGGAATTCACCCCTCCACTTT. V and J are TRBV2 and TRBJ1-6; 8 bases agree with TRBD1. The trim removed 3 bases at V and 7 bases at J, leaving 5 bases unmatched. The V gene's germline CDR1 is SNHLY and CDR2 FYNNEI. This CDR3 has 15 amino acids.

The rearrangement joins TRBV6-5 to TRBJ2-3, with D maybe TRBD2 (5 bases). Germline V gene data show CDR1 as MNHEY and CDR2 as SVGAGI. This CDR3 has 15 residues. Trimming cost V 5 bases and J 5 bases, with 17 bases left between them. This CDR3 is CASSQASRRIDTQYF. As DNA, the CDR3 is TGTGCCAGCAGTCAGGCTAGCAGGCGGATAGATACGCAGTATTTT.

The chain employs TRBV11-3 and TRBJ2-2, with no clear D. V lost 0 bases and J lost 2, with 4 bases in between. The V gene's germline CDR1 is SGHNT and CDR2 YENEEA. The CDR3 runs 14 residues. CDR3 region: CASSLDPNTGELFF. For the CDR3, the DNA is TGTGCCAGCAGCTTAGATCCCAACACCGGGGAGCTGTTTTTT.

The chain is built from TRBV30 and TRBJ1-2; weak D call: TRBD1 (6 bases). Trimming stripped 1 base from V and 4 bases from J, with 19 bases between. The CDR3 sequence is 16 residues long. Germline CDR1 reads GTSNPN; CDR2 reads SVGIG (reference sequence). The chain's CDR3 is CAWSATSNTGPYGYTF. As DNA, the CDR3 is TGTGCCTGGAGTGCAACCAGTAACACAGGGCCCTATGGCTACACCTTC.

This CDR3 is CASSLGVAGGEQFF. As DNA, the CDR3 is TGTGCCAGCAGCCTCGGGGTAGCGGGGGGTGAGCAGTTCTTC. The rearrangement uses TRBV3-1 (or the pseudogene TRBV3-2) and TRBJ2-1; 10 bases are shared with TRBD2. The trim removed 4 bases at V and 9 bases at J, leaving 6 bases unmatched. Germline V CDR1 and CDR2: LGHDT, YNNKEL (reference sequence). The length of the CDR3 is 14 residues.

The chain combines TRBV9 with TRBJ1-2; no firm D call. Trimming shortened V by 7 bases and J by 3 bases, and 19 bases separated the two germline ends. CDR3 size: 15 residues. Looked up from germline, CDR1 is SGDLS and CDR2 is YYNGEE. CDR3 in amino acids: CASSRGSTGDYGYTF. The CDR3 region has the DNA TGTGCCAGCTCGAGAGGCAGCACCGGGGACTATGGCTACACCTTC.

The V and J genes are TRBV15 and TRBJ2-4, with D perhaps matching TRBD1 or TRBD2 (7 bases each). The CDR3 runs to 15 residues. Germline V gene lookup returns CDR1 LNHNV and CDR2 YYDKDF (reference sequence). Trimming shortened V by 5 bases and J by 6 bases, and 17 bases separated the two germline ends. The CDR3 loop is CATSPGGGGVNIQYF. CDR3 sequence (DNA): TGTGCCACCAGCCCAGGGGGAGGGGGGGTAAACATTCAGTACTTC. The full variable domain, with the rest looked up from reference TRBV15 and TRBJ2-4, is DAMVIQNPRYQVTQFGKPVTLSCSQTLNHNVMYWYQQKSSQAPKLLFHYYDKDFNNEADTPDNFQSRRPNTSFCFLDIRSPGLGDTAMYLCATSPGGGGVNIQYFGAGTRLSVL.

This clone was seen only a few times. Here the CDR3 DNA reads TGTGCCAGCAGCCCTGAAGTTGGACACCACCAGGGCTACACCTTC. It translates to CASSPEVGHHQGYTF. The rearrangement joins TRBV3-1 (or the pseudogene TRBV3-2) to TRBJ1-2; TRBD1 might be the D (5 bases). The V end lost 4 bases, the J end lost 8 bases, and 20 bases lay between the germline ends. The CDR3 extends over 15 amino acids. The germline V gene encodes CDR1 LGHDT and CDR2 YNNKEL (reference sequence).

The chain has TRBV9 and TRBJ2-2, with D perhaps given as TRBD1 or TRBD2 (5 bases each). This CDR3 region has 16 residues. Trimming stripped 3 bases from V and 4 bases from J, with 16 bases between. Germline CDR1 and CDR2: SGDLS and YYNGEE. The CDR3 DNA is TGTGCCAGCAGCGCGAGATACCGGGACCCCACCGGGGAGCTGTTTTTT. Its protein product is CASSARYRDPTGELFF.

The CDR3 DNA reads TGTGCCAGCTCAGCAAACAGGGGGAATGAAAAACTGTTTTTT. This translates into CASSANRGNEKLFF. This chain uses TRBV18 with TRBJ1-4; 8 bases are a match to TRBD1. CDR1 and CDR2 (germline): KGHSH, LQKENI. The CDR3 length is 14 residues. J was trimmed by 5 bases and V by 5 bases; bases with no gene match: 4.

CDR3 region: CASSQERGGAGTRAGTQYF. The DNA for the CDR3 is TGTGCCAGCAGCCAAGAAAGGGGTGGGGCCGGGACGAGAGCGGGTACGCAGTATTTT. The V and J genes are TRBV3-1 (or the pseudogene TRBV3-2) and TRBJ2-3; D might be TRBD2 (6 bases). This CDR3 spans 19 amino acids. Germline V gives CDR1 LGHDT, CDR2 YNNKEL (reference sequence). V was cut by 0 bases and J by 8 bases, with 27 bases left in between.

This chain uses TRBV12-3 or TRBV12-4 with TRBJ1-2; no clear D. The V end was cut by 3 bases, the J end by 2 bases, with 7 bases between. The CDR3 spans 13 residues. For the CDR3, the DNA is TGTGCCAGCAGTTTGAGTAGGAACTATGGCTACACCTTC. Translated, it gives CASSLSRNYGYTF.